A selection of T cell receptor beta chains follows, all from one sample in a study of T cells in Graves' hyperthyroidism and ophthalmopathy. TCRdb independently ran MiXCR on the multiplex PCR reads; one entry per CDR3 protein. The sample contains around 760,000 distinct CDR3 sequences, over 35% of which appear only once. Sequencing was done on a sample of blood. The receptors come from a woman between 35 and 50 years old with Graves' hyperthyroidism. CDR3s include the opening cysteine and the closing phenylalanine or tryptophan. D genes are given only for firm matches. Clone sizes are given selectively: once, few, many, or a class where the clone is expanded.

j_call: TRBJ1-2; v_call: TRBV9; clone_size: many; d_call: -; cdr3_nt: TGTGCCAGCAGCGCCGTTTCGACAGATTATGGCTACACCTTC; cdr3_aa: CASSAVSTDYGYTF
j_call: TRBJ1-3; v_call: TRBV12-3/TRBV12-4; clone_size: few; d_call: TRBD1; cdr3_nt: TGTGCCAGCAGTACGGGACAGGGCCCAAACACCATATATTTT; cdr3_aa: CASSTGQGPNTIYF
j_call: TRBJ1-5; v_call: TRBV19; clone_size: many; d_call: -; cdr3_nt: TGTGCCACAAAACAAAGGGCGGACAGACATCAGCCCCAGCATTTT; cdr3_aa: CATKQRADRHQPQHF
j_call: TRBJ1-6; v_call: TRBV7-9; clone_size: -; d_call: -; cdr3_nt: TGTGCCAGCAACGACGGGGGGAATTCACCCCTCCACTTT; cdr3_aa: CASNDGGNSPLHF
j_call: TRBJ2-7; v_call: TRBV7-9; clone_size: many; d_call: TRBD1; cdr3_nt: TGTGCCAGCAGCTTGCGGGACAGGAACTACGAGCAGTACTTC; cdr3_aa: CASSLRDRNYEQYF
j_call: TRBJ2-7; v_call: TRBV5-8; clone_size: many; d_call: -; cdr3_nt: TGTGCCAGCAGCTTCGGCCCTGTGTCGTTCTACGAGCAGTACTTC; cdr3_aa: CASSFGPVSFYEQYF
j_call: TRBJ1-2; v_call: TRBV4-3; clone_size: many; d_call: -; cdr3_nt: TGCGCCAGCAGCTCTATAGGCCTGACTGGCTACACCTTC; cdr3_aa: CASSSIGLTGYTF
j_call: TRBJ1-6; v_call: TRBV30; clone_size: -; d_call: -; cdr3_nt: TGTGCCTGGATTATTGGTGATTCACCCCTCCACTTT; cdr3_aa: CAWIIGDSPLHF
j_call: TRBJ2-5; v_call: TRBV6-2/TRBV6-3; clone_size: -; d_call: -; cdr3_nt: TGTGCCAGCAGTTACTCAAACCCCCTAGGGGTAGAGACCCAGTACTTC; cdr3_aa: CASSYSNPLGVETQYF
j_call: TRBJ2-5; v_call: TRBV7-8; clone_size: -; d_call: -; cdr3_nt: TGTGCCAGTCGCCCGCGAGGCCAAGAGACCCAGTACTTC; cdr3_aa: CASRPRGQETQYF
j_call: TRBJ2-2; v_call: TRBV6-2/TRBV6-3; clone_size: -; d_call: -; cdr3_nt: TGTGCCAGCAGTTATCGGCAGGGGATCACCGGGGAGCTGTTTTTT; cdr3_aa: CASSYRQGITGELFF
j_call: TRBJ2-7; v_call: TRBV6-5; clone_size: -; d_call: -; cdr3_nt: TGTGCCAGCAGTTACTCGGTCAGCCCAGTCTACGAGCAGTACTTC; cdr3_aa: CASSYSVSPVYEQYF
j_call: TRBJ2-2; v_call: TRBV10-3; clone_size: many; d_call: -; cdr3_nt: TGTGCCATCAGTACGGACGTCGCCGGGGAGCTGTTTTTT; cdr3_aa: CAISTDVAGELFF
j_call: TRBJ2-7; v_call: TRBV10-2; clone_size: -; d_call: -; cdr3_nt: TGCGCCAGCAGGAGGGGAGCGACAGTAAGCTCCTACGAGCAGTACTTC; cdr3_aa: CASRRGATVSSYEQYF
j_call: TRBJ2-7; v_call: TRBV5-1; clone_size: -; d_call: TRBD2; cdr3_nt: TGTGCCAGCGGAACTAGCGGCATCTACGAGCAGTACTTC; cdr3_aa: CASGTSGIYEQYF
j_call: TRBJ2-7; v_call: TRBV12-3/TRBV12-4; clone_size: few; d_call: TRBD2; cdr3_nt: TGTGCCAGCAGTTCACTCGGGACTAGCGACTACGAGCAGTACTTC; cdr3_aa: CASSSLGTSDYEQYF
j_call: TRBJ1-1; v_call: TRBV10-3; clone_size: few; d_call: -; cdr3_nt: TGTGCCGGGGGGCAAGGAGCGAACACTGAAGCTTTCTTT; cdr3_aa: CAGGQGANTEAFF
j_call: TRBJ1-2; v_call: TRBV19; clone_size: -; d_call: -; cdr3_nt: TGTGCCAGTACTGATCCGGCCGGAGCTAACTATGGCTACACCTTC; cdr3_aa: CASTDPAGANYGYTF
j_call: TRBJ1-5; v_call: TRBV19; clone_size: -; d_call: -; cdr3_nt: TGTGCCAGTAGTAGGGGGCTTCAGCCCCAGCATTTT; cdr3_aa: CASSRGLQPQHF
j_call: TRBJ1-2; v_call: TRBV5-1; clone_size: few; d_call: -; cdr3_nt: TGCGCCAGCAGCCCGAGAGTTTTTATCGGCTACACCTTC; cdr3_aa: CASSPRVFIGYTF
j_call: TRBJ2-7; v_call: TRBV11-1; clone_size: -; d_call: TRBD2; cdr3_nt: TGTGCCAGCACCAAGGCCCCGGGAGGAGTCTACGAGCAGTACTTC; cdr3_aa: CASTKAPGGVYEQYF
j_call: TRBJ1-1; v_call: TRBV7-2; clone_size: -; d_call: -; cdr3_nt: TGTACCAGCAGCTTTTTCCTGAACACTGAAGCTTTCTTT; cdr3_aa: CTSSFFLNTEAFF
j_call: TRBJ1-1; v_call: TRBV7-2; clone_size: -; d_call: TRBD1; cdr3_nt: TGTGCCAGCAGCCGGACAGGGGGCGCGAGGACGACCACTGAAGCTTTCTTT; cdr3_aa: CASSRTGGARTTTEAFF
j_call: TRBJ2-3; v_call: TRBV10-3; clone_size: few; d_call: -; cdr3_nt: TGTGCCATCAGTGAGTCGTCCCCCTTAACCGAGGATACGCAGTATTTT; cdr3_aa: CAISESSPLTEDTQYF
j_call: TRBJ1-1; v_call: TRBV7-2; clone_size: -; d_call: -; cdr3_nt: TGTGCCAGCAGCAACCCGGGACGGAAAAACACTGAAGCTTTCTTT; cdr3_aa: CASSNPGRKNTEAFF
j_call: TRBJ1-2; v_call: TRBV6-2/TRBV6-3; clone_size: many; d_call: -; cdr3_nt: TGTGCCAGCAGTTATCAGTCATCCTACACCTTC; cdr3_aa: CASSYQSSYTF
j_call: TRBJ1-6; v_call: TRBV7-2; clone_size: many; d_call: -; cdr3_nt: TGTGCCAGCACCCTATCAAAGGGCAGATCACCCCTCCACTTT; cdr3_aa: CASTLSKGRSPLHF
j_call: TRBJ1-6; v_call: TRBV25-1; clone_size: -; d_call: -; cdr3_nt: TGTGCTCACGAAAGGGGTTATAATTCACCCCTCCACTTT; cdr3_aa: CAHERGYNSPLHF
j_call: TRBJ2-7; v_call: TRBV25-1; clone_size: few; d_call: -; cdr3_nt: TGTGCCAGCAGTGACCCCGGTTCGGGATGGGAGCAGTACTTC; cdr3_aa: CASSDPGSGWEQYF
j_call: TRBJ1-5; v_call: TRBV2; clone_size: few; d_call: -; cdr3_nt: TGTGCCAGCAGTTCACTGGGACAACCCAATCAGCCCCAGCATTTT; cdr3_aa: CASSSLGQPNQPQHF
j_call: TRBJ2-5; v_call: TRBV2; clone_size: many; d_call: -; cdr3_nt: TGTGCCAGCAGCGACGGCAGGTACCAAGAGACCCAGTACTTC; cdr3_aa: CASSDGRYQETQYF
j_call: TRBJ2-7; v_call: TRBV20-1; clone_size: many; d_call: TRBD1; cdr3_nt: TGCAGTGCTAGAGCGGGACAGACCTACGAGCAGTACTTC; cdr3_aa: CSARAGQTYEQYF
j_call: TRBJ1-2; v_call: TRBV20-1; clone_size: many; d_call: -; cdr3_nt: TGCAGTGCTAGACAGGATTCACGGGCATCCTATGGCTACACCTTC; cdr3_aa: CSARQDSRASYGYTF
j_call: TRBJ1-2; v_call: TRBV20-1; clone_size: -; d_call: -; cdr3_nt: TGCAGTACCGGTCCTTATGGCTACACCTTC; cdr3_aa: CSTGPYGYTF
j_call: TRBJ2-5; v_call: TRBV5-4; clone_size: few; d_call: -; cdr3_nt: TGTGCCAGCAGCTTGTTCGGGTTAGAAGAGACCCAGTACTTC; cdr3_aa: CASSLFGLEETQYF
j_call: TRBJ1-2; v_call: TRBV12-3/TRBV12-4; clone_size: many; d_call: TRBD1; cdr3_nt: TGTGCCAGCAGAGCTGGATCAGGGGGCCACACCTTC; cdr3_aa: CASRAGSGGHTF
j_call: TRBJ2-7; v_call: TRBV9; clone_size: -; d_call: -; cdr3_nt: TGTGCCAGCTCACCACCGTCTCAGCCCAACTACGAGCAGTACTTC; cdr3_aa: CASSPPSQPNYEQYF
j_call: TRBJ2-3; v_call: TRBV19; clone_size: -; d_call: TRBD2; cdr3_nt: TGTGCCAGTAGTATACTAGCGGGGGGAAGCACAGATACGCAGTATTTT; cdr3_aa: CASSILAGGSTDTQYF
j_call: TRBJ1-2; v_call: TRBV20-1; clone_size: once; d_call: -; cdr3_nt: TGCAGTGCGAAACCTTCAGCGGGGGGGCCCACCTTC; cdr3_aa: CSAKPSAGGPTF
j_call: TRBJ1-2; v_call: TRBV5-1; clone_size: many; d_call: -; cdr3_nt: TGCGCCAGCAGCTTCCAGCCAATTGACTATGGCTACACCTTC; cdr3_aa: CASSFQPIDYGYTF
j_call: TRBJ1-2; v_call: TRBV4-3; clone_size: few; d_call: -; cdr3_nt: TGCGCCAGCAGCCAAGATCAACGGGAGAGAAATGGCTACACCTTC; cdr3_aa: CASSQDQRERNGYTF
j_call: TRBJ1-2; v_call: TRBV24-1; clone_size: -; d_call: -; cdr3_nt: TGTGCCACCAGTGATTCCAGCGGCTACACCTTC; cdr3_aa: CATSDSSGYTF
j_call: TRBJ2-7; v_call: TRBV12-3/TRBV12-4; clone_size: many; d_call: -; cdr3_nt: TGTGCCAGCAGTTACACTAGCTCCTACGAGCAGTACTTC; cdr3_aa: CASSYTSSYEQYF
j_call: TRBJ1-6; v_call: TRBV25-1; clone_size: -; d_call: -; cdr3_nt: TGTGCCAGCAGTTTTCGGACAGTATTATCACCCCTCCACTTT; cdr3_aa: CASSFRTVLSPLHF
j_call: TRBJ2-2; v_call: TRBV7-3; clone_size: many; d_call: TRBD1; cdr3_nt: TGTGCCAGCAGCTTGTCGACAGGGGGTCCCGGGGAGCTGTTTTTT; cdr3_aa: CASSLSTGGPGELFF
j_call: TRBJ1-3; v_call: TRBV7-9; clone_size: many; d_call: -; cdr3_nt: TGTGCCAGCAGCTTGGACGGACGACAGAACACCATATATTTT; cdr3_aa: CASSLDGRQNTIYF
j_call: TRBJ2-2; v_call: TRBV11-2; clone_size: once; d_call: -; cdr3_nt: TGCGCCAGCAGCCAAGTCAGTCACCTAGGGGCGAACACCGGGGAGCTGTTTTTT; cdr3_aa: CASSQVSHLGANTGELFF
j_call: TRBJ2-7; v_call: TRBV25-1; clone_size: many; d_call: -; cdr3_nt: TGTGCCAGCAGCGCCGGGGGTGGGTCCTACGAGCAGTACTTC; cdr3_aa: CASSAGGGSYEQYF
j_call: TRBJ2-7; v_call: TRBV6-6; clone_size: few; d_call: -; cdr3_nt: TGTGCCAGCAGAGGGCAGAATACCTACGAGCAGTACTTC; cdr3_aa: CASRGQNTYEQYF